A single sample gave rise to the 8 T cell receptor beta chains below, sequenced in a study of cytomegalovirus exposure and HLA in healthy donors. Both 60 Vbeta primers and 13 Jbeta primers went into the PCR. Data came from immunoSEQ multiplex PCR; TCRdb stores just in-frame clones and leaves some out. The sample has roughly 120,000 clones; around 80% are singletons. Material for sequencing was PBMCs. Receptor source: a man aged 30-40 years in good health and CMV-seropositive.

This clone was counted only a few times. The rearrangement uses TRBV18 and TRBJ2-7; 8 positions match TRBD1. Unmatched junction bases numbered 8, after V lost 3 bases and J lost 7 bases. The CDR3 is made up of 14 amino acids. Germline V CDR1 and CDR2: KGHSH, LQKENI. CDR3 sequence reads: CASSPPGQVGEQYF. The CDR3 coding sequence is TGTGCCAGCTCACCTCCGGGACAGGTAGGTGAGCAGTACTTC.

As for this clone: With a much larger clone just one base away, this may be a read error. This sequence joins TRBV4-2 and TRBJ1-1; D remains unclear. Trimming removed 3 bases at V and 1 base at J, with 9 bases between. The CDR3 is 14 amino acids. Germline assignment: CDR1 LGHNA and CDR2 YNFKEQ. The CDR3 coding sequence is TGTGCCAGCAGCCACTCCTCCGGGAACACTGAAGCTTTCTTT. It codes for CASSHSSGNTEAFF.

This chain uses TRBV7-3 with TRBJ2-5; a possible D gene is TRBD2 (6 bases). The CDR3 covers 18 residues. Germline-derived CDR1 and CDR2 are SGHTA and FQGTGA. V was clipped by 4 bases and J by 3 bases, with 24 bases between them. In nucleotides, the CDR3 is TGTGCCAGCAGCTCAAATCTCGGGAGACATAGGGAAAAAGAGACCCAGTACTTC. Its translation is CASSSNLGRHREKETQYF. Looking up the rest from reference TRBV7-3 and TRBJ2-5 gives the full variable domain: GAGVSQTPSNKVTEKGKYVELRCDPISGHTALYWYRQSLGQGPEFLIYFQGTGAADDSGLPNDRFFAVRPEGSVSTLKIQRTERGDSAVYLCASSSNLGRHREKETQYFGPGTRLLVL.

The DNA of the CDR3 is TGTGCCAGCAGCACTTGGGACAGCTATGGCTACACCTTC. Protein: CASSTWDSYGYTF. The chain links TRBV9 to TRBJ1-2; TRBD1 matches at 7 bases. Germline V gives CDR1 SGDLS, CDR2 YYNGEE. After removal of 4 bases from V and 4 bases from J, the junction contained 4 bases not matched to a gene. The CDR3 is 13 amino acids.

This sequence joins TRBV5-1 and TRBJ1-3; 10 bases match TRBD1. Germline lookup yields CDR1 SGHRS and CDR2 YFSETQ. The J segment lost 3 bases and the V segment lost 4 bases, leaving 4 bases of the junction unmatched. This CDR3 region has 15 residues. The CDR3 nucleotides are TGCGCCAGCAGCCGAGGGACAGGGGATGGAAACACCATATATTTT. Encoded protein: CASSRGTGDGNTIYF.

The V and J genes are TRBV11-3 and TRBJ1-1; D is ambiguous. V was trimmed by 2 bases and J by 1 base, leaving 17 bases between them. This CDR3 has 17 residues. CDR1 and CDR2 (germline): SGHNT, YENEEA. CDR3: CASSLSGWVRGNTEAFF. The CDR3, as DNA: TGTGCCAGCAGCTTAAGCGGGTGGGTCAGAGGGAACACTGAAGCTTTCTTT.

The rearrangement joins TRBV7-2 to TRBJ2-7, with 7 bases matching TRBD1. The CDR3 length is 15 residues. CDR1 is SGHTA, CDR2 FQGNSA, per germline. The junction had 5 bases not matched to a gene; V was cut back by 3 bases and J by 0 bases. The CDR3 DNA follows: TGTGCCAGCAGCTTTAACAGGGGAAACTCCTACGAGCAGTACTTC. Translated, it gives CASSFNRGNSYEQYF.

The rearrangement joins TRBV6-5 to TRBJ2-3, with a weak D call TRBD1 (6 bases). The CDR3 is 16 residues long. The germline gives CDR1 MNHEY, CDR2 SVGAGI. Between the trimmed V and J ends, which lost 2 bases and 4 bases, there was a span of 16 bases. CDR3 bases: TGTGCCAGCAGTTACCGGCTAGCACAGGGCCCAGATACGCAGTATTTT. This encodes CASSYRLAQGPDTQYF.